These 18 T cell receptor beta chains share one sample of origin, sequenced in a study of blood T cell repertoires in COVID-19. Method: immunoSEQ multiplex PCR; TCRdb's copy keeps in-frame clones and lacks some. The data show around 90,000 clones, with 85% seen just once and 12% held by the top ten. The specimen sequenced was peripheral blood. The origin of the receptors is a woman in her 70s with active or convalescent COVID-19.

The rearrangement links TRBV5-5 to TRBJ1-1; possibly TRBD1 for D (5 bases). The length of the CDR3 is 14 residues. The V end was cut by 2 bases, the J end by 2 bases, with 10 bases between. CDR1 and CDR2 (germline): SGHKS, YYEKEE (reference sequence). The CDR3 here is CASSLQTENTEAFF. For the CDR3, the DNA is TGTGCCAGCAGCTTACAGACAGAAAACACTGAAGCTTTCTTT. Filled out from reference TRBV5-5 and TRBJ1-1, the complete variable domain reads DAGVTQSPTHLIKTRGQQVTLRCSPISGHKSVSWYQQVLGQGPQFIFQYYEKEERGRGNFPDRFSARQFPNYSSELNVNALLLGDSALYLCASSLQTENTEAFFGQGTRLTVV.

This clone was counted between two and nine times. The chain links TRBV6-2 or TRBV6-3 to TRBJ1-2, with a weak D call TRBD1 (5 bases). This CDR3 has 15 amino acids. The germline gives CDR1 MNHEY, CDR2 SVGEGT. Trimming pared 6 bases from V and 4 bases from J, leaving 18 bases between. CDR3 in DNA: TGTGCCAGCAGCCCCAGCGGGCAGGGTGGCTATGGCTACACCTTC. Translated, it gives CASSPSGQGGYGYTF.

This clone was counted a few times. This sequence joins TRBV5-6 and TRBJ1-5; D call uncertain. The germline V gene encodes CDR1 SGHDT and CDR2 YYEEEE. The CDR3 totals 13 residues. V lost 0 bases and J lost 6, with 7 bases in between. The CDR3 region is CASSLGLSQPQHF. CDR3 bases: TGTGCCAGCAGCTTGGGACTGAGTCAGCCCCAGCATTTT. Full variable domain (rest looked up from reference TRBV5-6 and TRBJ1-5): DAGVTQSPTHLIKTRGQQVTLRCSPKSGHDTVSWYQQALGQGPQFIFQYYEEEERQRGNFPDRFSGHQFPNYSSELNVNALLLGDSALYLCASSLGLSQPQHFGDGTRLSIL.

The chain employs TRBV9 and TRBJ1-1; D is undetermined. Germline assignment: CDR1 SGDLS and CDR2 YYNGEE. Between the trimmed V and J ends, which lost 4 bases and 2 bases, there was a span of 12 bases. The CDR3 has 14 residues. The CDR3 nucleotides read TGTGCCAGCAGCCCGTGGACGGGAAACACTGAAGCTTTCTTT. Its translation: CASSPWTGNTEAFF.

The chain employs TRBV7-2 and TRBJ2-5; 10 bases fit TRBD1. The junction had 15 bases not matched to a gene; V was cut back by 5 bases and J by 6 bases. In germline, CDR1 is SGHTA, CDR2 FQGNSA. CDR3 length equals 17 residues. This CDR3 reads CASSLTATGTGDQTQYF. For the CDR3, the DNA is TGTGCCAGCAGCCTCACCGCAACCGGGACAGGGGATCAGACCCAGTACTTC.

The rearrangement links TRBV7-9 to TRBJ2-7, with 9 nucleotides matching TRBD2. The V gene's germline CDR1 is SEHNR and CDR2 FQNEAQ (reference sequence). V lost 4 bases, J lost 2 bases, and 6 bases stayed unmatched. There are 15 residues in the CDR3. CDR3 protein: CASSSLRGGAYEQYF. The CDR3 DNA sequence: TGTGCCAGCAGCTCGCTGCGGGGGGGGGCCTACGAGCAGTACTTC.

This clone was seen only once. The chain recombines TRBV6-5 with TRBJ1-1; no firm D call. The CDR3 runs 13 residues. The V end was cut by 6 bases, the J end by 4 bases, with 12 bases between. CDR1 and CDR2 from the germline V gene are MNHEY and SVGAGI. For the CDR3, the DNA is TGTGCCAGCAGCTTCGGATCGGGCACTGAAGCTTTCTTT. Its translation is CASSFGSGTEAFF.

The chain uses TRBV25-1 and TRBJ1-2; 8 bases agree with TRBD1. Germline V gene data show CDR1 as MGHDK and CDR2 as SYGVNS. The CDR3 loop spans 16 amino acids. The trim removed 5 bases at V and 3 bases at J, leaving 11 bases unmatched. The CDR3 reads CASSPSQGAGDYGYTF. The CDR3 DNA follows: TGTGCCAGCAGTCCCTCGCAGGGGGCGGGCGACTATGGCTACACCTTC.

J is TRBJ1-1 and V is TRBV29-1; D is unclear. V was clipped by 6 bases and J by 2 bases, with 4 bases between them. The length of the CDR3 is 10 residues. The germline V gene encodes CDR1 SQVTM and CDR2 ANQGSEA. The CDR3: CSVLNTEAFF. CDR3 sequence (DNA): TGCAGCGTCCTAAACACTGAAGCTTTCTTT. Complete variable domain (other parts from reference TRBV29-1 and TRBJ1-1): SAVISQKPSRDICQRGTSLTIQCQVDSQVTMMFWYRQQPGQSLTLIATANQGSEATYESGFVIDKFPISRPNLTFSTLTVSNMSPEDSSIYLCSVLNTEAFFGQGTRLTVV.

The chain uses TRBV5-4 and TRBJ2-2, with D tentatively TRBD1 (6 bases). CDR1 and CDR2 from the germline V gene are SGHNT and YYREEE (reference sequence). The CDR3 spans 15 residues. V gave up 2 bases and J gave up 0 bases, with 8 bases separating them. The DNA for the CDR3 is TGTGCCAGCAGCTTCAGGGGTGCGAACACCGGGGAGCTGTTTTTT. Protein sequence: CASSFRGANTGELFF. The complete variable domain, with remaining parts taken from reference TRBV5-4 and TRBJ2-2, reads ETGVTQSPTHLIKTRGQQVTLRCSSQSGHNTVSWYQQALGQGPQFIFQYYREEENGRGNFPPRFSGLQFPNYSSELNVNALELDDSALYLCASSFRGANTGELFFGEGSRLTVL.

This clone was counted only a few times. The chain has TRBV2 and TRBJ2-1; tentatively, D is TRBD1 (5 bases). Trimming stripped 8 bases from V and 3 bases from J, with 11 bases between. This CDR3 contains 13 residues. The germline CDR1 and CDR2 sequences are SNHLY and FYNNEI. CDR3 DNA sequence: TGTGCCAGCCGCCGGACAAACTACAATGAGCAGTTCTTC. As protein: CASRRTNYNEQFF. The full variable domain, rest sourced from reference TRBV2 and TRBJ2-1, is EPEVTQTPSHQVTQMGQEVILRCVPISNHLYFYWYRQILGQKVEFLVSFYNNEISEKSEIFDDQFSVERPDGSNFTLKIRSTKLEDSAMYFCASRRTNYNEQFFGPGTRLTVL.

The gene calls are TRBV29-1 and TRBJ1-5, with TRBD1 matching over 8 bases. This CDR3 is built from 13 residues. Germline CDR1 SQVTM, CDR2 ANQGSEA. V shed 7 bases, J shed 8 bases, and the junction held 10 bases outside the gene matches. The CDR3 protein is CSAKTGAAEPQHF. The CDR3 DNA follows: TGCAGCGCCAAGACAGGGGCGGCGGAGCCCCAGCATTTT.

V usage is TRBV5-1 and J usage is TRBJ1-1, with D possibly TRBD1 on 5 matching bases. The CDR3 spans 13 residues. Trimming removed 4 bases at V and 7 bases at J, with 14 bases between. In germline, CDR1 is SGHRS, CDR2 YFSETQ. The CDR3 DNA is TGCGCCAGCAGCCCGGGGGGAGGTCATGAAGCTTTCTTT. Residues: CASSPGGGHEAFF.

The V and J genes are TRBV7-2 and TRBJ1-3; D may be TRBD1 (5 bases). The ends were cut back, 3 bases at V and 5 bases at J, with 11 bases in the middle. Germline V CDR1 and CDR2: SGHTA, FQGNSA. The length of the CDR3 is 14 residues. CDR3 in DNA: TGTGCCAGCAGCTTCGGGGGAACGAGAAACACCATATATTTT. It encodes CASSFGGTRNTIYF.

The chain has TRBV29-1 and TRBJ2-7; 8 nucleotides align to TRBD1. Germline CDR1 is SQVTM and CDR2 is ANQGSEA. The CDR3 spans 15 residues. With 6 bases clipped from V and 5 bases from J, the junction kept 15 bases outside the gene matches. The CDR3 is CSVGPRGPGRHEQYF. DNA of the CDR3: TGCAGCGTGGGTCCCAGGGGGCCAGGTCGTCACGAGCAGTACTTC.

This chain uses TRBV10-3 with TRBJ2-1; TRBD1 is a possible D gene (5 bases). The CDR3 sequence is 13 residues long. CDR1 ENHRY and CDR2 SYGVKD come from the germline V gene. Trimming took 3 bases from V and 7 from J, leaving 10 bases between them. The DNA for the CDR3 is TGTGCCATCAGTGATCAGGGTAAAAATGAGCAGTTCTTC. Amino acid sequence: CAISDQGKNEQFF.

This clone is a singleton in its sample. The CDR3 reads CASSLEDGAGYTF. CDR3 nucleotides: TGTGCCAGCAGCTTAGAGGATGGGGCTGGCTACACCTTC. The rearrangement joins TRBV11-2 to TRBJ1-2; possibly TRBD1 for D (5 bases). Between the trimmed V and J ends, which lost 0 bases and 7 bases, there was a span of 9 bases. This CDR3 comprises 13 residues. Germline V gene lookup returns CDR1 SGHAT and CDR2 FQNNGV. The full variable domain, in which reference TRBV11-2 and TRBJ1-2 provide the parts outside the CDR3, is EAGVAQSPRYKIIEKRQSVAFWCNPISGHATLYWYQQILGQGPKLLIQFQNNGVVDDSQLPKDRFSAERLKGVDSTLKIQPAKLEDSAVYLCASSLEDGAGYTFGSGTRLTVV.

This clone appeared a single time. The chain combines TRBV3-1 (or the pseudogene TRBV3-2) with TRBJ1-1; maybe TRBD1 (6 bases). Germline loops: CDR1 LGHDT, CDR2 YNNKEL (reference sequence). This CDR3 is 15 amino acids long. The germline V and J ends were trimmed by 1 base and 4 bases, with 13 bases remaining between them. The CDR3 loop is CASSQVGRGSTEAFF. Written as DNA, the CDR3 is TGTGCCAGCAGCCAAGTCGGCAGGGGTTCCACTGAAGCTTTCTTT.